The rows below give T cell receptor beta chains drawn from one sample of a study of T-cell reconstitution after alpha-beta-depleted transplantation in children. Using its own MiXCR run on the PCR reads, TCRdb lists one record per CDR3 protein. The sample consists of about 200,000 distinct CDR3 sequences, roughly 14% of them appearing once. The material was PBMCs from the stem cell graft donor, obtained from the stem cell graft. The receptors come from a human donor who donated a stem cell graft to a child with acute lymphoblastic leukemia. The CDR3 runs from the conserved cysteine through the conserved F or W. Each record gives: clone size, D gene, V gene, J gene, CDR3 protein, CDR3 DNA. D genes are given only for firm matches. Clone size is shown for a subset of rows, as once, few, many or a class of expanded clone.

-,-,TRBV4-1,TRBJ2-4,CASSQGRQGLRAKNIQYF,TGCGCCAGCAGCCAAGGGAGGCAGGGCTTGAGAGCCAAAAACATTCAGTACTTC
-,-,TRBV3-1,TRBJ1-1,CASSQEGDYPINTEAFF,TGTGCCAGCAGCCAAGAAGGGGATTATCCCATTAACACTGAAGCTTTCTTT
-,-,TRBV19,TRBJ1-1,CASTSSGEGTEAFF,TGTGCCAGTACTTCGTCAGGGGAAGGGACTGAAGCTTTCTTT
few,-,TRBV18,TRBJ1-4,CASSGDGNEKLFF,TGTGCCAGCTCAGGGGACGGTAATGAAAAACTGTTTTTT
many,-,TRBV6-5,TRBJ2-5,CASSRTREGSQYF,TGTGCCAGCAGTCGGACGAGGGAAGGGTCCCAGTACTTC
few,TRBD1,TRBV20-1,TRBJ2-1,CSATNRDRVSREQFF,TGCAGTGCTACTAACCGGGACAGGGTATCCCGTGAGCAGTTCTTC
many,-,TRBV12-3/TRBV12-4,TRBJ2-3,CASSFGRRLSTDTQYF,TGTGCCAGCAGTTTCGGCAGGCGACTAAGCACAGATACGCAGTATTTT
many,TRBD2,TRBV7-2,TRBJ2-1,CASSLAGGFYNEQFF,TGTGCCAGCAGCTTAGCGGGAGGGTTCTACAATGAGCAGTTCTTC
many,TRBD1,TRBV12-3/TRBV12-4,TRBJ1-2,CASRIGGSGGYTF,TGTGCCAGCAGGATAGGGGGCTCAGGAGGCTACACCTTC
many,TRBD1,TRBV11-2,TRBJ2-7,CASSLGTGTYEQYF,TGTGCCAGCAGCTTGGGGACAGGGACCTACGAGCAGTACTTC
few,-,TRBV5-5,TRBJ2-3,CASSLDTGRTDTQYF,TGTGCCAGCAGCTTGGACACGGGTAGGACAGATACGCAGTATTTT
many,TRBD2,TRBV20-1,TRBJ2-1,CSARDPSGSFYEQFF,TGCAGTGCTAGAGATCCTAGCGGGAGTTTCTATGAGCAGTTCTTC
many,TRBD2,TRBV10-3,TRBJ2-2,CAIRPAGTNTGELFF,TGTGCCATCCGCCCAGCGGGGACGAACACCGGGGAGCTGTTTTTT
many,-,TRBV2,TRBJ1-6,CASSPGPRGSPLHF,TGTGCCAGCAGTCCGGGGCCCAGAGGTTCACCCCTCCACTTT
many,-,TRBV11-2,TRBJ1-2,CASSVRANYGYTF,TGTGCCAGCAGCGTAAGAGCTAACTATGGCTACACCTTC
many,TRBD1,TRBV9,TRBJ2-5,CASSVTGGTETQYF,TGTGCCAGCAGCGTTACAGGGGGCACGGAGACCCAGTACTTC
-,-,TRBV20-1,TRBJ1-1,CSASTPMNTEAFF,TGCAGTGCTTCGACGCCCATGAACACTGAAGCTTTCTTT
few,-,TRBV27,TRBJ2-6,CASSLDPPGVRAGANVLTF,TGTGCCAGCAGTTTAGATCCCCCCGGCGTTCGGGCTGGGGCCAACGTCCTGACTTTC
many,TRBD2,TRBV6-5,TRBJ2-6,CASSFTSGRGFAGANVLTF,TGTGCCAGCAGTTTCACTAGCGGGAGAGGTTTCGCTGGGGCCAACGTCCTGACTTTC
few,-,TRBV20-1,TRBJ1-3,CSARDLEGYSGNTIYF,TGCAGTGCTAGAGATCTCGAGGGTTACTCTGGAAACACCATATATTTT
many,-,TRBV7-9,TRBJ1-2,CASSSSGYYGYTF,TGTGCCAGCAGCTCCTCCGGATACTATGGCTACACCTTC
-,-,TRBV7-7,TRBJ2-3,CASSSGFGDTQYF,TGTGCCAGCAGCTCGGGATTCGGAGATACGCAGTATTTT